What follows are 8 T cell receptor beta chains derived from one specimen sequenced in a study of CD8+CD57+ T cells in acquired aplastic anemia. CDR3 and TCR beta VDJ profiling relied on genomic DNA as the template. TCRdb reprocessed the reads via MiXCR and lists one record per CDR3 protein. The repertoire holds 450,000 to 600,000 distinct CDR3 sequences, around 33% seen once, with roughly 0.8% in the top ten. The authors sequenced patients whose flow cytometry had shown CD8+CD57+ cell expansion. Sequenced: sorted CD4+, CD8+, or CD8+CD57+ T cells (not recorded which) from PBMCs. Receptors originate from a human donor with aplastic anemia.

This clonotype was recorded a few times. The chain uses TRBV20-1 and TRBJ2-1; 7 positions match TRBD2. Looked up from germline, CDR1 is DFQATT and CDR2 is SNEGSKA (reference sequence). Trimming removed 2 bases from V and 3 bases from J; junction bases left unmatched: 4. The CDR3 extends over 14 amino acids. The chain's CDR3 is CSARRTRSYNEQFF. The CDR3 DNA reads TGCAGTGCTAGAAGGACTAGAAGCTACAATGAGCAGTTCTTC.

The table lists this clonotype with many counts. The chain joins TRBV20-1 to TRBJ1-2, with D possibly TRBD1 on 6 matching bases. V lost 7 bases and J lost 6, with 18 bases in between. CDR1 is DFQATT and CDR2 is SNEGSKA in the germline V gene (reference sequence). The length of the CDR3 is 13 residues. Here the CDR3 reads CSGPGQSPNGYTF. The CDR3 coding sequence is TGCAGTGGGCCGGGACAAAGTCCGAATGGCTACACCTTC.

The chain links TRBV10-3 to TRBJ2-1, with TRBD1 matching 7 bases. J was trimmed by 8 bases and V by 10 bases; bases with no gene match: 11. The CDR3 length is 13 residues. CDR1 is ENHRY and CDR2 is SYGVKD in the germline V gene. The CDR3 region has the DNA TGTGCCAGCTCACCGACAGGGTCCCATGAGCAGTTCTTC. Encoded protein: CASSPTGSHEQFF.

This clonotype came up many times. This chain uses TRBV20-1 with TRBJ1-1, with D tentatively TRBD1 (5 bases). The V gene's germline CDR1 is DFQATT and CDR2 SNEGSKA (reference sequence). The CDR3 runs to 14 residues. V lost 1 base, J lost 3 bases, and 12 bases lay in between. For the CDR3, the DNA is TGCAGTGCTAGAGTGGGGGGAGGGGACACTGAAGCTTTCTTT. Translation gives CSARVGGGDTEAFF.

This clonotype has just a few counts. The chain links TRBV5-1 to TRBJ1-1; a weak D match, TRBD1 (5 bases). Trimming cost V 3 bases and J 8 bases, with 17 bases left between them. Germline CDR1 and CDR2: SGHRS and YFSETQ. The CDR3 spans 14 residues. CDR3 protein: CASSSRIWDSEAFF. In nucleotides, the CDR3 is TGCGCCAGCAGCTCCCGGATTTGGGACTCGGAAGCTTTCTTT.

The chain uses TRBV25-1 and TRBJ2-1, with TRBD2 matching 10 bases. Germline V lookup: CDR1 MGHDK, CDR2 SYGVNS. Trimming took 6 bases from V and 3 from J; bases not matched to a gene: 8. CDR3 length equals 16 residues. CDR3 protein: CASSRTAGGNYNEQFF. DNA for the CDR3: TGTGCCAGCAGCCGTACAGCGGGAGGGAACTACAATGAGCAGTTCTTC. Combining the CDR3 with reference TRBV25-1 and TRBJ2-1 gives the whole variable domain EADIYQTPRYLVIGTGKKITLECSQTMGHDKMYWYQQDPGMELHLIHYSYGVNSTEKGDLSSESTVSRIRTEHFPLTLESARPSHTSQYLCASSRTAGGNYNEQFFGPGTRLTVL.

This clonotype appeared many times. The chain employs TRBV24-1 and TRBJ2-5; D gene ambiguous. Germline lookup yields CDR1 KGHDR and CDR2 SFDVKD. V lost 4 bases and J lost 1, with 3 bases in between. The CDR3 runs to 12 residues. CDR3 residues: CATSEVQETQYF. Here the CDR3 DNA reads TGTGCCACCAGTGAGGTCCAAGAGACCCAGTACTTC.

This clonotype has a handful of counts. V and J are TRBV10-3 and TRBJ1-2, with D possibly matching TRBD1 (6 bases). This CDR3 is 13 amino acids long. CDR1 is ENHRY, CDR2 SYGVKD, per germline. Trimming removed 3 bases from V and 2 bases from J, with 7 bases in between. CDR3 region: CAISDGQNYGYTF. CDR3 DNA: TGTGCCATCAGTGATGGACAGAACTATGGCTACACCTTC.